This T cell receptor beta chain was documented in a study of cytomegalovirus exposure and HLA in healthy donors. The PCR ran on 60 Vbeta and 13 Jbeta primers. The repertoire was sequenced with immunoSEQ multiplex PCR; TCRdb's copy has only in-frame clones and lacks some. Seen here are 220,000 or so clones, 75% observed once, and the top ten hold 1.5% to 2%. The CDR3 totals 15 residues. V lost 2 bases and J lost 4, with 15 bases in between. Germline V gene sequence: CDR1 GTSNPN, CDR2 SVGIG (reference sequence). The sample consisted of PBMCs. The J gene is TRBJ1-5, the V gene TRBV30, with D maybe TRBD1 (6 bases). This clonotype was sampled from a woman under 40 in good health and CMV-seronegative. The CDR3 region has the DNA TGTGCCTGGAGTCCTACAGGGAGGGCAAATCAGCCCCAGCATTTT. It translates to CAWSPTGRANQPQHF.